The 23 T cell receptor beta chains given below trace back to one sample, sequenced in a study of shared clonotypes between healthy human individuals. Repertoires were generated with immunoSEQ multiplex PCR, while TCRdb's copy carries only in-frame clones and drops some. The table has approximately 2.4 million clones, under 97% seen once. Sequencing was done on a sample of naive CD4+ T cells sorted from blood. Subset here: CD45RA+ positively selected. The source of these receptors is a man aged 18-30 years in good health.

CDR3 loop: CASSHTDDGSYEQYF. CDR3 coding DNA: TGTGCCAGCAGCCATACCGACGACGGGTCCTACGAGCAGTACTTC. The V call is TRBV7-9, the J call TRBJ2-7; D unresolved. Germline V gives CDR1 SEHNR, CDR2 FQNEAQ (reference sequence). The CDR3 is 15 residues long. V lost 5 bases, J lost 1 base, and 15 bases lay in between.

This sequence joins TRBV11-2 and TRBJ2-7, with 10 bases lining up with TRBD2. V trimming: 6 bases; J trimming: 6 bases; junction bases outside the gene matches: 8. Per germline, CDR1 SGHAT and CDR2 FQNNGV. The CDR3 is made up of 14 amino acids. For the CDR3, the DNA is TGTGCCAGCAGGAACCTAGCGGGAGCGGGCGAGCAGTACTTC. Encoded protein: CASRNLAGAGEQYF.

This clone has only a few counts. The CDR3 sequence: CAWRAGRTEAFF. For the CDR3, the DNA is TGTGCCTGGAGGGCAGGGCGGACTGAAGCTTTCTTT. The chain combines TRBV30 with TRBJ1-1, with D possibly TRBD1 on 5 matching bases. The CDR3 totals 12 residues. Trimming cost V 3 bases and J 5 bases, with 10 bases left between them. In germline, CDR1 is GTSNPN, CDR2 SVGIG (reference sequence).

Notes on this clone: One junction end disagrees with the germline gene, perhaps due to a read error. The CDR3 spells CAISESGQPLF. The CDR3 DNA reads as TGTGCCATCAGTGAGTCTGGTCAGCCCCTCTTC. The chain recombines TRBV10-3 with TRBJ2-1, with D unclear. From germline, CDR1 is ENHRY and CDR2 SYGVKD. There are 11 residues in the CDR3.

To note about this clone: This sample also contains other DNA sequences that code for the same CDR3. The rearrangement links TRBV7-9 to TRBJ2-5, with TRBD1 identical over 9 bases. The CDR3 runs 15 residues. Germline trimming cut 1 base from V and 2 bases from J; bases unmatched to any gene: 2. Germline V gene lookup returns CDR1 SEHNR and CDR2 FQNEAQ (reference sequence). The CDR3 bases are TGTGCCAGCAGCTTAGGGGACAGGGTGCAAGAGACCCAGTACTTC. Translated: CASSLGDRVQETQYF.

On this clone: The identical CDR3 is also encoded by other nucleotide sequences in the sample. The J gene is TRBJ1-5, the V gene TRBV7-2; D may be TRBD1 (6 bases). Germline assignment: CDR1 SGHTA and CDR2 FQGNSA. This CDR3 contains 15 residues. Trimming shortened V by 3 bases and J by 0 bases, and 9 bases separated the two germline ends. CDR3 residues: CASSLGGASNQPQHF. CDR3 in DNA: TGTGCCAGCAGCTTGGGGGGGGCTAGCAATCAGCCCCAGCATTTT.

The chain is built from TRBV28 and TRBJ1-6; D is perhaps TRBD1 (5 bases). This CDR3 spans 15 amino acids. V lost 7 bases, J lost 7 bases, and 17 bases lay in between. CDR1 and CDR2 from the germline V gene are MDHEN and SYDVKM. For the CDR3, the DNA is TGTGCCAGCACCCCCGGCGACAGAGCAAATTCACCCCTCCACTTT. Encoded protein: CASTPGDRANSPLHF.

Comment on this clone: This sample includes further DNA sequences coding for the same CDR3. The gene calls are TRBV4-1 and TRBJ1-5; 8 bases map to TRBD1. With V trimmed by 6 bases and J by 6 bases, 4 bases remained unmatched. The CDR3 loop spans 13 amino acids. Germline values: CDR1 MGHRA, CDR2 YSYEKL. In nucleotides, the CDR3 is TGCGCCAGCAGTCCAGGGGGCGGTCAGCCCCAGCATTTT. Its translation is CASSPGGGQPQHF.

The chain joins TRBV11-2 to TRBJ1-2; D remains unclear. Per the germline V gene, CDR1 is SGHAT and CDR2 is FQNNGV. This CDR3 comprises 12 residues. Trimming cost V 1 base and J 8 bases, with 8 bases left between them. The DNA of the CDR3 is TGTGCCAGCAGCTTAGGAGGCGACGGCTACACCTTC. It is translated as CASSLGGDGYTF. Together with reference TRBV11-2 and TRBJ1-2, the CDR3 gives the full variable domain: EAGVAQSPRYKIIEKRQSVAFWCNPISGHATLYWYQQILGQGPKLLIQFQNNGVVDDSQLPKDRFSAERLKGVDSTLKIQPAKLEDSAVYLCASSLGGDGYTFGSGTRLTVV.

CDR3: CAITKTGGRLMNTEAFF. CDR3 DNA sequence: TGTGCCATCACTAAGACAGGGGGAAGACTCATGAACACTGAAGCTTTCTTT. The rearrangement uses TRBV10-3 and TRBJ1-1; 9 bases line up with TRBD1. Germline V lookup: CDR1 ENHRY, CDR2 SYGVKD. This CDR3 contains 17 residues. Losses at the gene ends were 7 bases for V and 0 bases for J; bases not matched to a gene: 12.

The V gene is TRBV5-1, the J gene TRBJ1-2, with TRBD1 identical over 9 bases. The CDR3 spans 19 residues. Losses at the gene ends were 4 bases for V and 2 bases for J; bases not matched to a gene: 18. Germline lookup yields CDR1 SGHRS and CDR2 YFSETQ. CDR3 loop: CASSPGTGWARSSNYGYTF. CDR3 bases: TGCGCCAGCAGCCCTGGGACAGGGTGGGCCAGGTCCTCGAACTATGGCTACACCTTC.

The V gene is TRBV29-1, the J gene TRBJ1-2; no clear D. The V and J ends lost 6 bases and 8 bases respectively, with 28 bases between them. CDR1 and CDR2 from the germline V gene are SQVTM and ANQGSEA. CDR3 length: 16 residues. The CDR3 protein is CSVGKPPPVNLKGYTF. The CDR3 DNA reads TGCAGCGTGGGCAAACCACCACCGGTTAATCTGAAGGGCTACACCTTC.

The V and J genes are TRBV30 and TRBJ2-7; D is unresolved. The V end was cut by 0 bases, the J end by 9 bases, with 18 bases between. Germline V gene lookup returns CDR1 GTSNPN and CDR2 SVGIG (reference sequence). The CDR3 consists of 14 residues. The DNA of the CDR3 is TGTGCCTGGAGTGTACCGGGTTACCTTACGGGGCAGTACTTC. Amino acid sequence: CAWSVPGYLTGQYF. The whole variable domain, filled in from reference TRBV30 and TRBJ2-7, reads SQTIHQWPATLVQPVGSPLSLECTVEGTSNPNLYWYRQAAGRGLQLLFYSVGIGQISSEVPQNLSASRPQDRQFILSSKKLLLSDSGFYLCAWSVPGYLTGQYFGPGTRLTVT.

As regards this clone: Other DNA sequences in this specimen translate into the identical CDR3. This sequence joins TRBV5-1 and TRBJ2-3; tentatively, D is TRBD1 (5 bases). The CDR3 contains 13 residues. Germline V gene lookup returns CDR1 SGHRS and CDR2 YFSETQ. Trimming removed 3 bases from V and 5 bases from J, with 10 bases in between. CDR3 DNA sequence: TGCGCCAGCAGCTCAGGGTCGGGAGATACGCAGTATTTT. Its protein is CASSSGSGDTQYF.

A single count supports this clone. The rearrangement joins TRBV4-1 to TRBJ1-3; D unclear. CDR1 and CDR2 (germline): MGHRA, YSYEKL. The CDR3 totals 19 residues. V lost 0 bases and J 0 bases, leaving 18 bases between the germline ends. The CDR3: CASSQEPRTSGYSGNTIYF. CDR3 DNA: TGCGCCAGCAGCCAAGAACCCCGTACAAGTGGGTACTCTGGAAACACCATATATTTT.

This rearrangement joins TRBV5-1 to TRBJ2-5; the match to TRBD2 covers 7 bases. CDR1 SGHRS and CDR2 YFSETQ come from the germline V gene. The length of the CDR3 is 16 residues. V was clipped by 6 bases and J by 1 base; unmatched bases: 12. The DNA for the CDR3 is TGCGCCAGCACCTCCGTCAAGGGAGGGGCCCAAGAGACCCAGTACTTC. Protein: CASTSVKGGAQETQYF.

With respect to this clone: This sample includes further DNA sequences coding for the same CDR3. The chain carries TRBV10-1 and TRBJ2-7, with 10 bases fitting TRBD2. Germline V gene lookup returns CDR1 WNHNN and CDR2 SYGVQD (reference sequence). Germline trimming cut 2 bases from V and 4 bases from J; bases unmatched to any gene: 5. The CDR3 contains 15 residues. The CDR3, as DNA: TGCGCCAGCAGTGAGGCTAGCGGGAGTATATACGAGCAGTACTTC. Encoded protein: CASSEASGSIYEQYF.

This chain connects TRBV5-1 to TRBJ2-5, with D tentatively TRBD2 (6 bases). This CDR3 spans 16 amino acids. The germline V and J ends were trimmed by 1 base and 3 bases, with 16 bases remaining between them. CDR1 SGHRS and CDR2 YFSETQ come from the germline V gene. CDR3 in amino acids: CASSLWGERGEETQYF. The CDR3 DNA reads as TGCGCCAGCAGCTTGTGGGGGGAGCGAGGCGAAGAGACCCAGTACTTC.

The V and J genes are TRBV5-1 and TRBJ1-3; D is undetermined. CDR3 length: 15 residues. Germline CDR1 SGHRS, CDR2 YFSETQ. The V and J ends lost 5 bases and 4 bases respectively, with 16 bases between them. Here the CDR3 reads CASSSTSLSGNTIYF. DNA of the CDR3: TGCGCCAGCAGTTCGACCTCTCTTAGCGGAAACACCATATATTTT.

CDR3 DNA sequence: TGTGCCAGCAGCGCTTTAACAGTCAACTATGGCTACACCTTC. This codes for CASSALTVNYGYTF. This chain connects TRBV5-4 to TRBJ1-2; D unresolved. Germline V gene lookup returns CDR1 SGHNT and CDR2 YYREEE (reference sequence). V dropped 4 bases and J dropped 2 bases, with 12 bases sitting between them. The length of the CDR3 is 14 residues.

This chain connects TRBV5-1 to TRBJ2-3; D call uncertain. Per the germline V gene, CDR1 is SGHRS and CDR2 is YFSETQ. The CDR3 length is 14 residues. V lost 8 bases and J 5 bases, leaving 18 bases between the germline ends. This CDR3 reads CARALGGGGDTQYF. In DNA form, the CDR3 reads TGCGCCAGAGCGCTCGGCGGTGGTGGAGATACGCAGTATTTT.

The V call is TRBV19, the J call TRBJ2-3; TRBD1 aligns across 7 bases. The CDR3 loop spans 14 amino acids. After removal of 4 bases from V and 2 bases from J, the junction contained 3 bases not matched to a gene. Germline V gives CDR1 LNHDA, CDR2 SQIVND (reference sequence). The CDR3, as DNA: TGTGCCAGTAGTAAGGGACAGCACACAGATACGCAGTATTTT. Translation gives CASSKGQHTDTQYF.

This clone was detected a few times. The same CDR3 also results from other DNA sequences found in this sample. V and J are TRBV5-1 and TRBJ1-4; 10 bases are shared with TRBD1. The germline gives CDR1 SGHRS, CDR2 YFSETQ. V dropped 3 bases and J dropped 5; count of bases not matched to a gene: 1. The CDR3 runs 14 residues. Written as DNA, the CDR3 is TGCGCCAGCAGCTCGGGACAGGGGAATGAAAAACTGTTTTTT. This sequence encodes CASSSGQGNEKLFF.